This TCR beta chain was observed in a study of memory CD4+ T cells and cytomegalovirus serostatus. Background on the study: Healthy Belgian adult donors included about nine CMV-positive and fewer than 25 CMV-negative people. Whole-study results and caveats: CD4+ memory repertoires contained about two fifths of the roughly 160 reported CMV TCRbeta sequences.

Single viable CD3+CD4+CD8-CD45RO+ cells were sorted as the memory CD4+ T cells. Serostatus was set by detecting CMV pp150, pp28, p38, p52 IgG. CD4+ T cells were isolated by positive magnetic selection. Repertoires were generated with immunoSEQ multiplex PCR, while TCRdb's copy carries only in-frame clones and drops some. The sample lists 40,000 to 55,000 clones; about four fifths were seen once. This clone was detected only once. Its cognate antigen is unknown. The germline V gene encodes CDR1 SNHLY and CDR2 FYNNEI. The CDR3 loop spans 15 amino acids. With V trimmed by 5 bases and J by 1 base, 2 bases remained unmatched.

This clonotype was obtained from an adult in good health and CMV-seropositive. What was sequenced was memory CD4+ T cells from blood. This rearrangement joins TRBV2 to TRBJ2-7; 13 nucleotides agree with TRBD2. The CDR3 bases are TGTGCCAGCAGTAGGACTAGCGGGAGATCCTACGAGCAGTACTTC. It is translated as CASSRTSGRSYEQYF.